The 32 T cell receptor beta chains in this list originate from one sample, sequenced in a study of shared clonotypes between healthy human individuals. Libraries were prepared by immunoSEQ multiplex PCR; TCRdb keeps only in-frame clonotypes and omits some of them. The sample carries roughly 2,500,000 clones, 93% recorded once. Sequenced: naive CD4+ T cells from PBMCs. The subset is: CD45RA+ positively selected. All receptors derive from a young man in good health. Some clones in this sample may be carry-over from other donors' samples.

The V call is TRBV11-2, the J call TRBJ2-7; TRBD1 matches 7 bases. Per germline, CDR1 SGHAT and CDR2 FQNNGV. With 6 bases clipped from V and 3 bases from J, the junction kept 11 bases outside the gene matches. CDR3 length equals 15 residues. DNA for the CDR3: TGTGCCAGCAGACATTCGCCGGGACAGCTCTACGAGCAGTACTTC. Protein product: CASRHSPGQLYEQYF. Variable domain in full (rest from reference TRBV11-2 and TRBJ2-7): EAGVAQSPRYKIIEKRQSVAFWCNPISGHATLYWYQQILGQGPKLLIQFQNNGVVDDSQLPKDRFSAERLKGVDSTLKIQPAKLEDSAVYLCASRHSPGQLYEQYFGPGTRLTVT.

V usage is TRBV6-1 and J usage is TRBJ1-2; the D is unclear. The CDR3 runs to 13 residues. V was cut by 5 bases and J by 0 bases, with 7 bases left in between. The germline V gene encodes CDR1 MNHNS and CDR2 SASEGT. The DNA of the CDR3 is TGTGCCAGCAGTTCGTCGGCTAACTATGGCTACACCTTC. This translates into CASSSSANYGYTF.

In DNA form, the CDR3 reads TGTGCCAGCAGCTTGCGTTCAGCGGGACTCACCGGGGAGCTGTTTTTT. Amino acid sequence: CASSLRSAGLTGELFF. V and J are TRBV5-4 and TRBJ2-2; TRBD2 matches at 7 bases. Per germline, CDR1 SGHNT and CDR2 YYREEE (reference sequence). The CDR3 sequence is 16 residues long. Germline trimming cut 1 base from V and 4 bases from J; bases unmatched to any gene: 7.

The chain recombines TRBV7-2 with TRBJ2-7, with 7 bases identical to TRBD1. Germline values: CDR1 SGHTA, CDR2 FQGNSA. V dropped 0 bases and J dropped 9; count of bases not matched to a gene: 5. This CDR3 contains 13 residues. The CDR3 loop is CASSLARQGSQYF. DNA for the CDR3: TGTGCCAGCAGCTTAGCCCGACAGGGATCGCAGTACTTC.

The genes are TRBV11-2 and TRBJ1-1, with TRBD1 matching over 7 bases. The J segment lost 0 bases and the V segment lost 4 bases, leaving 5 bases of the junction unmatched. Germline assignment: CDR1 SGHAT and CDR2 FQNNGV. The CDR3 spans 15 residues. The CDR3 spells CASSSRTGLNTEAFF. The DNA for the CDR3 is TGTGCCAGCAGCTCCCGGACAGGCTTGAACACTGAAGCTTTCTTT.

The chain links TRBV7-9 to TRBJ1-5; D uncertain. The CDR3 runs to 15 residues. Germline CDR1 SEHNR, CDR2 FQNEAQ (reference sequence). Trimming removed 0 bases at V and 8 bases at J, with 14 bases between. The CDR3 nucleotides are TGTGCCAGCAGCTTAGCGGGCCCCCCCCAAGAGCCCCAGCATTTT. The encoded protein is CASSLAGPPQEPQHF. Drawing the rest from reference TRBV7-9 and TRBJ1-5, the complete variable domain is DTGVSQNPRHKITKRGQNVTFRCDPISEHNRLYWYRQTLGQGPEFLTYFQNEAQLEKSRLLSDRFSAERPKGSFSTLEIQRTEQGDSAMYLCASSLAGPPQEPQHFGDGTRLSIL.

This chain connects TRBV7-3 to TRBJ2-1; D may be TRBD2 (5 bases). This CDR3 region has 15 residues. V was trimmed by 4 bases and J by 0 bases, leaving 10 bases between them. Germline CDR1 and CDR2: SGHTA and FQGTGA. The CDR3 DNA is TGTGCCAGCAGCTGGACTTTGAGCTCCTACAATGAGCAGTTCTTC. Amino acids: CASSWTLSSYNEQFF.

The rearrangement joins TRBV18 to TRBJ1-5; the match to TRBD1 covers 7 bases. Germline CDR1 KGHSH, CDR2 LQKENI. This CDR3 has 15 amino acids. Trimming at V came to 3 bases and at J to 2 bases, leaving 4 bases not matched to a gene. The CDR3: CASSPGQPRNQPQHF. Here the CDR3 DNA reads TGTGCCAGCTCACCGGGACAGCCCCGCAATCAGCCCCAGCATTTT.

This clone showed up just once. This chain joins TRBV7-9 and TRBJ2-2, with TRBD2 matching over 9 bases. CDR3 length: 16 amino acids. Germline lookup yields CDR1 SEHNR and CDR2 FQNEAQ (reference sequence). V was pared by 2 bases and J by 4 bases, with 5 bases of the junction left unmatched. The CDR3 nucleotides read TGTGCCAGCAGCTTACTGGGGACTAGCTTCACCGGGGAGCTGTTTTTT. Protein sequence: CASSLLGTSFTGELFF.

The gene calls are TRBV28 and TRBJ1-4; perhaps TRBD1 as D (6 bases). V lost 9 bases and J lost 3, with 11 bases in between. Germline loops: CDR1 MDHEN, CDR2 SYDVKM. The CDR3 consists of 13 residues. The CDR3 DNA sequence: TGTGCCAGTAAACAGGGATCTAATGAAAAACTGTTTTTT. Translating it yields CASKQGSNEKLFF.

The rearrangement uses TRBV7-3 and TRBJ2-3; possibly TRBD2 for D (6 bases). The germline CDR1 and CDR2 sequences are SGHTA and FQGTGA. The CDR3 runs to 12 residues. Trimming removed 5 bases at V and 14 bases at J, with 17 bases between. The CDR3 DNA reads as TGTGCCAGCAGCCCCGTAGGTCGGGAGTTGTATTTT. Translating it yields CASSPVGRELYF.

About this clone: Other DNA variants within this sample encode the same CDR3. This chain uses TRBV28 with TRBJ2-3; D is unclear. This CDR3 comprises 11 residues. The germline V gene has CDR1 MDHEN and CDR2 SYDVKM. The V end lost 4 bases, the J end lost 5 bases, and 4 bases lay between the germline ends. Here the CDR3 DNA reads TGTGCCAGCAGTTCCGGAGATACGCAGTATTTT. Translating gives CASSSGDTQYF.

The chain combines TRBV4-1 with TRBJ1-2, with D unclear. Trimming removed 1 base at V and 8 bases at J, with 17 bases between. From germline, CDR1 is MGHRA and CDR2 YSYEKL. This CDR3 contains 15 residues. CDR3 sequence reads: CASSQVPAGLGGYTF. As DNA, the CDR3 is TGCGCCAGCAGCCAAGTCCCAGCGGGCTTGGGCGGCTACACCTTC.

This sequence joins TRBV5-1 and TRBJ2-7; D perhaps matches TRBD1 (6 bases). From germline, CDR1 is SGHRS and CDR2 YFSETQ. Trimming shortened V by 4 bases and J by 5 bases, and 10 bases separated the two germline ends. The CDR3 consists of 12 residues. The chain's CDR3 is CASSDEGDEQYF. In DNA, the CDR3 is TGCGCCAGCAGCGACGAGGGGGACGAGCAGTACTTC.

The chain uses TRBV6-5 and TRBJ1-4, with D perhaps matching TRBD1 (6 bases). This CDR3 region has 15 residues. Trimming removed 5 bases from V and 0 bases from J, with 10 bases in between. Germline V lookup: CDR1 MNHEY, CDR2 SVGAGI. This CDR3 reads CASSTRTATNEKLFF. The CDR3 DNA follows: TGTGCCAGCAGTACCCGGACAGCAACTAATGAAAAACTGTTTTTT.

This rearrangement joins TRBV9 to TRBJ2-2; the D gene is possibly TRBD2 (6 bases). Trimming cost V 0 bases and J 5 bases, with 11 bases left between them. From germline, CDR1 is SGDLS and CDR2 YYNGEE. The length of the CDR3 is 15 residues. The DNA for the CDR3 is TGTGCCAGCAGCGTAGCCGGGGAGGTAACCGGGGAGCTGTTTTTT. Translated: CASSVAGEVTGELFF.

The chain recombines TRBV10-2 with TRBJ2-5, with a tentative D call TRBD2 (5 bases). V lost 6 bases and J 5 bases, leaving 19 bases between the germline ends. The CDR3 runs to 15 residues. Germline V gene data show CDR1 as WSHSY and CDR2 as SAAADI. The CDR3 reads CASSTRATLGETQYF. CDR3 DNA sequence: TGCGCCAGCAGCACTAGGGCCACCCTGGGGGAGACCCAGTACTTC.

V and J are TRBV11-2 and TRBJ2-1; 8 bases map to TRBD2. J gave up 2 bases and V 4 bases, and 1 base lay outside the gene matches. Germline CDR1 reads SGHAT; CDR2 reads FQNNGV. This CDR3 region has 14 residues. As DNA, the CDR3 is TGTGCCAGCAGCTCACTAGCGGCCTACAATGAGCAGTTCTTC. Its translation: CASSSLAAYNEQFF.

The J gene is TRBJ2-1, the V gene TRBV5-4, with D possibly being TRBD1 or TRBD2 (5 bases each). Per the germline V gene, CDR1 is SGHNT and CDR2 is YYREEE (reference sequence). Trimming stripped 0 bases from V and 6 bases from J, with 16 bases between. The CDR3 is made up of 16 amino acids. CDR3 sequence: CASSLAVGPSFNEQFF. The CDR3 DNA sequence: TGTGCCAGCAGCTTGGCCGTGGGACCGTCTTTCAATGAGCAGTTCTTC. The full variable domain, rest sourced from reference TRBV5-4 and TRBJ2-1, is ETGVTQSPTHLIKTRGQQVTLRCSSQSGHNTVSWYQQALGQGPQFIFQYYREEENGRGNFPPRFSGLQFPNYSSELNVNALELDDSALYLCASSLAVGPSFNEQFFGPGTRLTVL.

For the CDR3, the DNA is TGCGCCAGCAGCGATCAACCTAGCGGGGCTTACAATGAGCAGTTCTTC. Encoded protein: CASSDQPSGAYNEQFF. V usage is TRBV5-1 and J usage is TRBJ2-1, with 9 bases fitting TRBD2. V trimming: 4 bases; J trimming: 4 bases; junction bases outside the gene matches: 9. This CDR3 is built from 16 residues. Germline V lookup: CDR1 SGHRS, CDR2 YFSETQ.

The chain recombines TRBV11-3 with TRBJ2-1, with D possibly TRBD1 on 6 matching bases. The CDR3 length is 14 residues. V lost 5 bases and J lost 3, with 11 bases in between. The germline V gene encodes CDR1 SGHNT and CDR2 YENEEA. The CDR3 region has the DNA TGTGCCAGCAGCCGAGACAGGATCTACAATGAGCAGTTCTTC. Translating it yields CASSRDRIYNEQFF.

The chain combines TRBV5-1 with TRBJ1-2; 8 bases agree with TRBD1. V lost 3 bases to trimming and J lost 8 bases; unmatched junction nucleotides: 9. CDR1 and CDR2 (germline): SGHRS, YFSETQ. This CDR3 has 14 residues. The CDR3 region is CASSSDRAGIGYTF. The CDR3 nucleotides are TGCGCCAGCAGCTCGGACAGGGCCGGAATAGGCTACACCTTC.

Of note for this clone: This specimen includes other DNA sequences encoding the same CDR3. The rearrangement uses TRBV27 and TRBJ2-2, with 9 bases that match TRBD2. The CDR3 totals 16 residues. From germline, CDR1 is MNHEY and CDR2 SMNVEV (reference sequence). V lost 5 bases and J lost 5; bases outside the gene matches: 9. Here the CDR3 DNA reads TGTGCCAGCAGTCCCTTAGCGGGAGTTTCTACCGGGGAGCTGTTTTTT. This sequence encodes CASSPLAGVSTGELFF.

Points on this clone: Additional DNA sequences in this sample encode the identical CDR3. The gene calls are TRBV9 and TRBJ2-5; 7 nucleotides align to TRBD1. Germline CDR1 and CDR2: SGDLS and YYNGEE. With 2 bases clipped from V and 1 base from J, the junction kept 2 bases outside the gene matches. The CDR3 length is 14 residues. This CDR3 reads CASSVGTVQETQYF. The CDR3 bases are TGTGCCAGCAGCGTTGGGACAGTCCAAGAGACCCAGTACTTC.

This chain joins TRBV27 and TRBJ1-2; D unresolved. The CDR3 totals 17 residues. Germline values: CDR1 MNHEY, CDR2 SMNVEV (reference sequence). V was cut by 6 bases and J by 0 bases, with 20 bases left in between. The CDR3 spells CASSQKTGRRPNYGYTF. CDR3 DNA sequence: TGTGCCAGCAGCCAAAAAACCGGCAGGAGACCTAACTATGGCTACACCTTC.

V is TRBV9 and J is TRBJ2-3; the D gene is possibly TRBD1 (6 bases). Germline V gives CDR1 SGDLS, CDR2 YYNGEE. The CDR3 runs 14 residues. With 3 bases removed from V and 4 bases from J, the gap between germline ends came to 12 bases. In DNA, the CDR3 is TGTGCCAGCAGCGACAGGGCGTCATCAGATACGCAGTATTTT. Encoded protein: CASSDRASSDTQYF.

CDR3 sequence: CASSASETGKVNTEAFF. Here the CDR3 DNA reads TGTGCCAGTAGTGCCTCCGAGACAGGGAAGGTGAACACTGAAGCTTTCTTT. The chain has TRBV19 and TRBJ1-1, with TRBD1 identical over 7 bases. Unmatched junction bases numbered 12, after V lost 5 bases and J lost 0 bases. Germline V CDR1 and CDR2: LNHDA, SQIVND (reference sequence). This CDR3 contains 17 residues.

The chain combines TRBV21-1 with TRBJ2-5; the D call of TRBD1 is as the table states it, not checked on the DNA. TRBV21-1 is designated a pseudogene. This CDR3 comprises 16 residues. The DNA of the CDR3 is TGTGCCAGCAGCTCCCGGGACAGGGATGCTAGAGAGACCCAGTACTTC. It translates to CASSSRDRDARETQYF.

Here the CDR3 DNA reads TGTGCCAGCAGTAATCAGGGTGCGGGGCAGCCCCAGCATTTT. Translating it yields CASSNQGAGQPQHF. The V call is TRBV6-1, the J call TRBJ1-5; TRBD1 is a possible D gene (5 bases). Trimming cost V 5 bases and J 7 bases, with 15 bases left between them. The germline CDR1 and CDR2 sequences are MNHNS and SASEGT. This CDR3 comprises 14 residues.

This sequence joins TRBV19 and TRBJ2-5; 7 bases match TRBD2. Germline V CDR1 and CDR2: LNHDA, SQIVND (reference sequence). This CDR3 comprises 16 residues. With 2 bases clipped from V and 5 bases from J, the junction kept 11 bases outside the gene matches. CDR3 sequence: CASSILAAGLGETQYF. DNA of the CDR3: TGTGCCAGTAGTATACTAGCGGCGGGACTGGGGGAGACCCAGTACTTC. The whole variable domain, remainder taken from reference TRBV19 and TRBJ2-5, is DGGITQSPKYLFRKEGQNVTLSCEQNLNHDAMYWYRQDPGQGLRLIYYSQIVNDFQKGDIAEGYSVSREKKESFPLTVTSAQKNPTAFYLCASSILAAGLGETQYFGPGTRLLVL.

The CDR3 spells CASRAHGDSKNYGYTF. Written as DNA, the CDR3 is TGTGCCAGCAGAGCCCACGGGGACAGCAAAAACTATGGCTACACCTTC. The chain is built from TRBV27 and TRBJ1-2; 7 nucleotides agree with TRBD1. The length of the CDR3 is 16 residues. After removal of 6 bases from V and 2 bases from J, the junction contained 12 bases not matched to a gene. Germline V gives CDR1 MNHEY, CDR2 SMNVEV (reference sequence).

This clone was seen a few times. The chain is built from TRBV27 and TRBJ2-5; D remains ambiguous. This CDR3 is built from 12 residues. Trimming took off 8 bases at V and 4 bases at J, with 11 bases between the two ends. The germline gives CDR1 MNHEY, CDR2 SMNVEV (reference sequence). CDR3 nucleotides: TGTGCCAGCGGCCCGACTGGAGAGACCCAGTACTTC. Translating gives CASGPTGETQYF.